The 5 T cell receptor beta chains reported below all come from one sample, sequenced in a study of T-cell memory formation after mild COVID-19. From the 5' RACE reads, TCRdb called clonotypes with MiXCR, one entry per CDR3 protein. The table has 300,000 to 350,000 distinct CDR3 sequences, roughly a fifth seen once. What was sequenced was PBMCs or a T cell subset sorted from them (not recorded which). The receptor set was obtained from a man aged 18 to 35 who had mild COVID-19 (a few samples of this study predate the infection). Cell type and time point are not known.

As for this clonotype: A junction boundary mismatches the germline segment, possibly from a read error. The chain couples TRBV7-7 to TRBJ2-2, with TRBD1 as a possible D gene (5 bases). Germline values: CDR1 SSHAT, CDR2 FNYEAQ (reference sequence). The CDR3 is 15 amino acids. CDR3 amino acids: CASSSVAGHTGELFF. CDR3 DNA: TGTGCTAGCAGCTCGGTAGCAGGGCACACCGGGGAGCTGTTTTTT.

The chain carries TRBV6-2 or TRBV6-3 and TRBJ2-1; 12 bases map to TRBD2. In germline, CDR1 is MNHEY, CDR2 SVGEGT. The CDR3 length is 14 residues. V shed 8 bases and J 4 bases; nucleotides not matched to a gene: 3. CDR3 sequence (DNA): TGTGCCAGCCGGACTAGCGGGGAATACAATGAGCAGTTCTTC. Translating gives CASRTSGEYNEQFF.

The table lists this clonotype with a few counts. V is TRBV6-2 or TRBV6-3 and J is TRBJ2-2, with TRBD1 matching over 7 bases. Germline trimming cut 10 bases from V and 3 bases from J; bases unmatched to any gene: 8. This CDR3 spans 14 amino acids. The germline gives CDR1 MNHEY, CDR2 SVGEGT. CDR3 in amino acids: CATTGVRDTGELFF. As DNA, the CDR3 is TGTGCCACCACAGGGGTTCGAGACACCGGGGAGCTGTTTTTT.

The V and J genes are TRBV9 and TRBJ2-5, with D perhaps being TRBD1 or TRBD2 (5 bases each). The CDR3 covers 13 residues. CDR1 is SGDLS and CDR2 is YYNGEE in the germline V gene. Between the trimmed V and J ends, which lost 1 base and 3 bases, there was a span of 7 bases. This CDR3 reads CASSVRDEETQYF. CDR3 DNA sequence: TGTGCCAGCAGCGTACGGGACGAAGAGACCCAGTACTTC.

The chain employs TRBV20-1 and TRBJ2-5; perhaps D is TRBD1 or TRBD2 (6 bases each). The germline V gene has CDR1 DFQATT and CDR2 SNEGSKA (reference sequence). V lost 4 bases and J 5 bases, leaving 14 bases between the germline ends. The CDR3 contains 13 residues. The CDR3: CSATTPGAETQYF. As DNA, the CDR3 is TGCAGTGCTACGACCCCGGGGGCTGAGACCCAGTACTTC.